These 14 T cell receptor beta chains came from one sample sequenced in a study of identifying expanded T cells in peripheral blood. The table came from immunoSEQ multiplex PCR; TCRdb's copy has only in-frame clones and leaves some out. The sample contains 80,000 to 90,000 clones, roughly 90% of which appear only once. The sample taken for sequencing was blood. The receptors originated from a person aged 18 to 75 in good health.

The chain carries TRBV19 and TRBJ1-1; 11 bases agree with TRBD1. After removal of 9 bases from V and 6 bases from J, the junction contained 3 bases not matched to a gene. Germline CDR1 is LNHDA and CDR2 is SQIVND (reference sequence). This CDR3 has 12 amino acids. CDR3 nucleotide sequence: TGTGCCAGCGGACAGGGGGCCGCTGAAGCTTTCTTT. Protein: CASGQGAAEAFF.

The chain has TRBV28 and TRBJ1-2, with D perhaps TRBD1 (6 bases). Germline lookup yields CDR1 MDHEN and CDR2 SYDVKM. The CDR3 has 13 amino acids. Trimming cost V 5 bases and J 5 bases, with 12 bases left between them. The CDR3 here is CASSLQGSYGYTF. For the CDR3, the DNA is TGTGCCAGCAGTCTTCAGGGGTCGTATGGCTACACCTTC.

The chain joins TRBV18 to TRBJ1-2; D may be TRBD1 (5 bases). The CDR3 contains 15 residues. Between the trimmed V and J ends, which lost 6 bases and 0 bases, there was a span of 14 bases. Per the germline V gene, CDR1 is KGHSH and CDR2 is LQKENI. CDR3 DNA: TGTGCCAGCTCCCCCGGGGCCAATCCTAACTATGGCTACACCTTC. Translated: CASSPGANPNYGYTF.

This chain links TRBV5-1 with TRBJ2-1; no reliable D call. The CDR3 contains 12 residues. The germline gives CDR1 SGHRS, CDR2 YFSETQ. Trimming took off 2 bases at V and 8 bases at J, with 8 bases between the two ends. Here the CDR3 reads CASSFQDDEQFF. The CDR3 DNA reads as TGCGCCAGCAGCTTTCAGGACGATGAGCAGTTCTTC.

This chain joins TRBV7-2 and TRBJ2-7; D is unresolved. Germline V gene data show CDR1 as SGHTA and CDR2 as FQGNSA. V was cut by 0 bases and J by 2 bases, with 5 bases left in between. The CDR3 is 13 amino acids. As DNA, the CDR3 is TGTGCCAGCAGCTTAGCCGGAGCCTACGAGCAGTACTTC. As protein: CASSLAGAYEQYF. Full variable domain (rest looked up from reference TRBV7-2 and TRBJ2-7): GAGVSQSPSNKVTEKGKDVELRCDPISGHTALYWYRQSLGQGLEFLIYFQGNSAPDKSGLPSDRFSAERTGGSVSTLTIQRTQQEDSAVYLCASSLAGAYEQYFGPGTRLTVT.

V and J are TRBV7-2 and TRBJ2-7; 9 bases agree with TRBD1. Trimming took 2 bases from V and 2 from J; bases not matched to a gene: 7. The CDR3 consists of 16 residues. The germline gives CDR1 SGHTA, CDR2 FQGNSA. CDR3 nucleotides: TGTGCCAGCAGCTTATTCCCGGACAGGGGAACCTACGAGCAGTACTTC. Translated, it gives CASSLFPDRGTYEQYF.

V gene TRBV12-5 combines with J gene TRBJ2-7; 7 nucleotides agree with TRBD1. The CDR3 length is 13 residues. CDR1 and CDR2 from the germline V gene are LGHNT and FRNRAP. Trimming took 7 bases from V and 0 from J; bases not matched to a gene: 3. CDR3 in amino acids: CASARDSSYEQYF. CDR3 sequence (DNA): TGTGCTAGTGCCCGGGACAGCTCCTACGAGCAGTACTTC.

This chain uses TRBV6-6 with TRBJ2-1; 13 bases align to TRBD2. The CDR3 contains 15 residues. Trimming at V came to 3 bases and at J to 7 bases, leaving 3 bases not matched to a gene. Per germline, CDR1 MNHNY and CDR2 SVGAGI (reference sequence). The CDR3 region has the DNA TGTGCCAGCAGTTATACTAGCGGGAGGGCTAATGAGCAGTTCTTC. Protein: CASSYTSGRANEQFF.

V usage is TRBV18 and J usage is TRBJ2-5, with D hard to call. CDR3 size: 17 residues. The germline V gene has CDR1 KGHSH and CDR2 LQKENI. Trimming cost V 0 bases and J 2 bases, with 16 bases left between them. As DNA, the CDR3 is TGTGCCAGCTCACCACCCAACGCGGCAGCCCGACAAGAGACCCAGTACTTC. It yields the protein CASSPPNAAARQETQYF.

The J gene is TRBJ1-2, the V gene TRBV7-2; D uncertain. CDR1 and CDR2 from the germline V gene are SGHTA and FQGNSA. Trimming stripped 5 bases from V and 8 bases from J, with 18 bases between. This CDR3 contains 14 residues. The CDR3 bases are TGTGCCAGCAGCCCCCACCCGACTATCATCGGCTACACCTTC. This encodes CASSPHPTIIGYTF. The complete variable domain, with remaining parts taken from reference TRBV7-2 and TRBJ1-2, reads GAGVSQSPSNKVTEKGKDVELRCDPISGHTALYWYRQSLGQGLEFLIYFQGNSAPDKSGLPSDRFSAERTGGSVSTLTIQRTQQEDSAVYLCASSPHPTIIGYTFGSGTRLTVV.

CDR3 sequence: CASSLFPGGEETQYF. The CDR3 DNA reads as TGCGCCAGCAGCTTGTTTCCCGGTGGAGAGGAGACCCAGTACTTC. The chain recombines TRBV5-1 with TRBJ2-5, with D unclear. Germline V gene lookup returns CDR1 SGHRS and CDR2 YFSETQ. Trimming took off 1 base at V and 5 bases at J, with 15 bases between the two ends. This CDR3 contains 15 residues.

This clone occurred once. The V call is TRBV25-1, the J call TRBJ2-7; 7 bases agree with TRBD1. The J segment lost 3 bases and the V segment lost 5 bases, leaving 10 bases of the junction unmatched. Germline CDR1 and CDR2: MGHDK and SYGVNS. The CDR3 runs 15 residues. The CDR3 loop is CASSHPPQGVYEQYF. For the CDR3, the DNA is TGTGCCAGCAGTCATCCACCCCAGGGGGTCTACGAGCAGTACTTC.

This clone was seen once. V is TRBV5-1 and J is TRBJ2-7; a weak D match, TRBD1 (6 bases). Germline CDR1 and CDR2: SGHRS and YFSETQ. The CDR3 has 15 residues. V was pared by 2 bases and J by 1 base, with 13 bases between. CDR3 amino acids: CASSFNTDSSYEQYF. The DNA of the CDR3 is TGCGCCAGCAGCTTTAATACGGACAGTTCCTACGAGCAGTACTTC.

The rearrangement links TRBV29-1 to TRBJ1-2; maybe TRBD1 (6 bases). The CDR3 length is 13 residues. V lost 5 bases and J 2 bases, leaving 12 bases between the germline ends. The germline gives CDR1 SQVTM, CDR2 ANQGSEA. The CDR3 nucleotides are TGCAGCGTTCCACAGGGAGAGAACTATGGCTACACCTTC. It codes for CSVPQGENYGYTF. Combining the CDR3 with reference TRBV29-1 and TRBJ1-2 gives the whole variable domain SAVISQKPSRDICQRGTSLTIQCQVDSQVTMMFWYRQQPGQSLTLIATANQGSEATYESGFVIDKFPISRPNLTFSTLTVSNMSPEDSSIYLCSVPQGENYGYTFGSGTRLTVV.